This is a list of T cell receptor beta chains from one sample in a study of identical twins. MiXCR, applied by TCRdb to the 5' RACE reads, yields one record per CDR3 protein. The sample includes 350,000 to 450,000 distinct CDR3 sequences, around a sixth of them seen just once. The sample comprised naive T cells sorted from blood. Source of these receptors: a man aged 45 to 65 in good health. Both conserved end residues are part of each CDR3. The D gene is left open where the match is weak. Size is stated for part of the rows, as once, few or many counts, or as a class when the clone is expanded.

>TRBJ2-5|TRBD1|TRBV9|NA
TGTGCCAGCAGCCTCGGACAGGGGGCTTTTGAGACCCAGTACTTC
CASSLGQGAFETQYF
>TRBJ2-4|TRBD1|TRBV6-2/TRBV6-3|many
TGTGCCAGCAGTTACTTCCAAGACAGGGGGGCTAAGTCGGTCAAAAACATTCAGTACTTC
CASSYFQDRGAKSVKNIQYF
>TRBJ2-6|NA|TRBV4-3|NA
TGCGCCAGCAGCCAAGCTGTGACGGGGACTGGGGCCAACGTCCTGACTTTC
CASSQAVTGTGANVLTF
>TRBJ1-5|NA|TRBV29-1|NA
TGCAGCGTTGGGGAGGGCCGGCAGCCCCAGCATTTT
CSVGEGRQPQHF
>TRBJ1-5|NA|TRBV6-5|NA
TGTGCCAGCAGTTTAGAGAGGACAGACAATCAGCCCCAGCATTTT
CASSLERTDNQPQHF
>TRBJ2-7|NA|TRBV6-2/TRBV6-3|many
TGTGCCAGCAGTCATAGCTCCTACGAGCAGTACTTC
CASSHSSYEQYF
>TRBJ1-2|NA|TRBV3-1|NA
TGTGCCAGCAGCCTTTCTTCAGGGGAAAGCTATGGCTACACCTTC
CASSLSSGESYGYTF
>TRBJ2-7|NA|TRBV7-2|NA
TGTGCCAGCAGCTTAATCCTCTACGAGCAGTACTTC
CASSLILYEQYF
>TRBJ2-2|NA|TRBV20-1|NA
TGCAGTGCTAGAGTTTCGGGGGCGAACACCGGGGAGCTGTTTTTT
CSARVSGANTGELFF
>TRBJ2-1|TRBD2|TRBV7-8|few
TGTGCCAGCAGCTCGACTAGCATTAATGAGCAGTTCTTC
CASSSTSINEQFF
>TRBJ2-3|NA|TRBV28|NA
TGTGCCAGCAGCATAAAACGGGGCGGGGCAGATACGCAGTATTTT
CASSIKRGGADTQYF
>TRBJ2-7|NA|TRBV7-9|NA
TGTGCCAGCAGCTTAGGAGCCCCTCCCCACTACGAGCAGTACTTC
CASSLGAPPHYEQYF
>TRBJ2-7|TRBD2|TRBV5-1|many
TGCGCCAGCAGCCGGGGAGCGGGGGCTTACGAGCAGTACTTC
CASSRGAGAYEQYF
>TRBJ2-3|NA|TRBV6-5|NA
TGTGCCAGCAGTAACCCCGAGGGGGACACAGATACGCAGTATTTT
CASSNPEGDTDTQYF
>TRBJ2-3|NA|TRBV5-1|few
TGCGCCAGCAGCTTGGGCTACCCTAGCACAGATACGCAGTATTTT
CASSLGYPSTDTQYF
>TRBJ2-4|NA|TRBV7-2|NA
TGTGCCAGCAGCTTGGGTCTGGGTTCGACAGCCAAAAACATTCAGTACTTC
CASSLGLGSTAKNIQYF
>TRBJ2-7|NA|TRBV4-2|few
TGTGCCAGCAGCCAAGCCGGGGGAAGGGACGAGCAGTACTTC
CASSQAGGRDEQYF
>TRBJ2-1|TRBD2|TRBV6-2/TRBV6-3|many
TGTGCCAGCGCGGGCGGGGGGAGGAACAATGAGCAGTTCTTC
CASAGGGRNNEQFF
>TRBJ2-1|NA|TRBV28|NA
TGTGCCAGCAGTTTTCGTATCTATGAGCAGTTCTTC
CASSFRIYEQFF
>TRBJ1-1|TRBD1|TRBV10-3|few
TGTGCCATCAACAGGGGGCTTCGCACTGAAGCTTTCTTT
CAINRGLRTEAFF
>TRBJ1-6|NA|TRBV7-9|NA
TGTGCCAGCAGCTTAGTAGGACCCCTCCACTTT
CASSLVGPLHF
>TRBJ1-2|TRBD1|TRBV5-1|NA
TGCGCCAGCAGCCAAGGTATTTCAGGGGGAGGCTACCCCTTC
CASSQGISGGGYPF
>TRBJ2-2|TRBD2|TRBV11-2|NA
TGTGCCAGCAGATCGCCTAGGCTACTAGCGGGAGTCACCGGGGAGCTGTTTTTT
CASRSPRLLAGVTGELFF
>TRBJ2-1|NA|TRBV20-1|many
TGCAGTGCTAAGAACCCGGATAATGAGCAGTTCTTC
CSAKNPDNEQFF
>TRBJ2-7|NA|TRBV15|few
TGTGCCACCAGCACCCAGGTCTCCCCCTACGAGCAGTACTTC
CATSTQVSPYEQYF
>TRBJ2-7|TRBD2|TRBV11-1|few
TGTGCCAGCAGCTTAGGCCTTTCTATAGCGGGGAGCTCCTACGAGCAGTACTTC
CASSLGLSIAGSSYEQYF
>TRBJ2-2|TRBD1|TRBV6-1|few
TGTGCCAGCAGAATTAACAGGGGGATGAACACCGGGGAGCTGTTTTTT
CASRINRGMNTGELFF
>TRBJ2-7|TRBD1|TRBV20-1|many
TGCAGTGCTACTGGACAGGGGAATTCCTACGAGCAGTACTTC
CSATGQGNSYEQYF
>TRBJ2-4|TRBD2|TRBV20-1|few
TGCAGTGCTAGAGATCTTCCTCAGCGGGGGGGCAGCTTGGCCAAAAACATTCAGTACTTC
CSARDLPQRGGSLAKNIQYF
>TRBJ2-1|TRBD2|TRBV7-6|few
TGTGCCAGCAGCATCGACGGGACTAGCGGGAGTTGGTCCTACAATGAGCAGTTCTTC
CASSIDGTSGSWSYNEQFF
>TRBJ1-1|NA|TRBV30|many
TGTGCCTGGAGTTCTTCGGGTGTTCAGGGAGCTTTCTTT
CAWSSSGVQGAFF
>TRBJ2-7|TRBD1|TRBV4-3|NA
TGCGCCAGCAGCCAAGGCGCAGGGGGCTACGAGCAGTACTTC
CASSQGAGGYEQYF
>TRBJ2-7|NA|TRBV15|NA
TGTGCCACCAGCAGAGATGACGGGGTCGACGAGCAGTACTTC
CATSRDDGVDEQYF
>TRBJ2-7|NA|TRBV20-1|many
TGCAGTGCTAGAGACGTAGTTTCCCTTCACGAGCAGTACTTC
CSARDVVSLHEQYF
>TRBJ2-2|NA|TRBV27|few
TGTGCCAGCGGGTGGCCCACCGGGGAGCTGTTTTTT
CASGWPTGELFF
>TRBJ1-1|TRBD1|TRBV7-2|few
TGTGCCAGCAGCCAGCGCCCGGGACAGGGCCCTGAAGCTTTCTTT
CASSQRPGQGPEAFF
>TRBJ2-2|NA|TRBV10-3|NA
TGTGCCATCAGTGAGCGCAGGGAAGACGGGGAGCTGTTTTTT
CAISERREDGELFF
>TRBJ2-5|NA|TRBV20-1|NA
TGCAGTGCTAGAGACACCATGCAGACCCAGTACTTC
CSARDTMQTQYF
>TRBJ1-2|TRBD1|TRBV6-5|many
TGTGCCAGCAGTTGGGGACAGGGATATGGCTACACCTTC
CASSWGQGYGYTF
>TRBJ2-1|TRBD2|TRBV5-1|many
TGCGCCAGCAGATTAGCGGGGGGGTCATACAATGAGCAGTTCTTC
CASRLAGGSYNEQFF
>TRBJ2-3|TRBD2|TRBV12-3/TRBV12-4|NA
TGTGCCAGCAGTTTAGCTGGACTAGCGGGGAAAATTTCTAGCACAGATACGCAGTATTTT
CASSLAGLAGKISSTDTQYF
>TRBJ2-6|NA|TRBV3-1|many
TGTGCCAGCAGCCGTCTTTTATGGGGCAGCTCTGGGGCCAACGTCCTGACTTTC
CASSRLLWGSSGANVLTF
>TRBJ2-1|TRBD2|TRBV6-1|many
TGTGCCAGCAGTGAAGTCAGGGGGACTAGCGGGAGAATCTACAATGAGCAGTTCTTC
CASSEVRGTSGRIYNEQFF
>TRBJ2-7|NA|TRBV6-4|many
TGTGCCAGCAGTGAGAGCCCAACTAGCTCCCACGAGCAGTACTTC
CASSESPTSSHEQYF
>TRBJ1-1|TRBD1|TRBV5-4|NA
TGTGCCAGCAGCTTGGCCCGAAGCACAGGGGGCACTGAAGCTTTCTTT
CASSLARSTGGTEAFF
>TRBJ2-4|TRBD1|TRBV10-3|many
TGTGCCATCAGTCCGACAGGGGACATTCAGTACTTC
CAISPTGDIQYF
>TRBJ2-1|NA|TRBV9|many
TGTGCCAGCAGCGGACCCGTGCAGGGGGAGCAGTTCTTC
CASSGPVQGEQFF
>TRBJ2-3|NA|TRBV27|once
TGTGCCAGCAGTTTATTGAGTAGCGAGGGTACAGATACGCAGTATTTT
CASSLLSSEGTDTQYF
>TRBJ2-7|TRBD2|TRBV4-2|NA
TGTGCCAGCAGCCAAAGTAGCGGGAGCTCCTACGAGCAGTACTTC
CASSQSSGSSYEQYF
>TRBJ2-7|TRBD1|TRBV7-2|few
TGTGCCAGCAGTCGGGACAGGGAATCCTACGAGCAGTACTTC
CASSRDRESYEQYF
>TRBJ1-5|NA|TRBV10-3|NA
TGTGCCATCAGTGAGTCTGGCGGGTTGGGCAATCAGCCCCAGCATTTT
CAISESGGLGNQPQHF
>TRBJ2-1|TRBD2|TRBV6-1|NA
TGTGCCAGCAGTAGGCCTATGGGGACTAGCGCGTACAATGAGCAGTTCTTC
CASSRPMGTSAYNEQFF
>TRBJ2-3|NA|TRBV15|few
TGTGCCACCAGCAGAGAGTTGCCCCGACCCACTGGCACAGATACGCAGTATTTT
CATSRELPRPTGTDTQYF
>TRBJ2-1|TRBD2|TRBV28|NA
TGTGCCTGCAGTTGGGGACTAGCGGGAGGGAATGAGCAGTTCTTC
CACSWGLAGGNEQFF
>TRBJ2-2|TRBD2|TRBV6-5|NA
TGTGCCAGCAGTTACCCTCCGGGACTAGCCTCCACCGGGGAGCTGTTTTTT
CASSYPPGLASTGELFF
>TRBJ1-2|TRBD1|TRBV6-1|few
TGTGCCAGCAGTCCAGGGACAGGCCCGTCTGGCTACACCTTC
CASSPGTGPSGYTF
>TRBJ1-2|NA|TRBV3-1|many
TGTGCCAGCAGCCAAGATCGGCGAGGTGGCTACACCTTC
CASSQDRRGGYTF
>TRBJ2-5|TRBD1|TRBV20-1|NA
TGCAGTGCCAAGACAGGGGCGGAGACCCAGTACTTC
CSAKTGAETQYF
>TRBJ1-1|NA|TRBV6-5|few
TGTGCCAGCAGTTATGGCCGAGACGCCCTCGGGGAGTTT
CASSYGRDALGEF